This T cell receptor beta chain was identified during a study of graft-versus-host responses after intestinal transplantation. Study in general: The whole recipient group had anti-thymocyte globulin induction followed by tacrolimus and steroids for approximately three years.

Profiling relied on immunoSEQ multiplex PCR, and the TCRdb table lists in-frame clones only, not all of them. The sample lists about 92,000 clones, 90% to 95% occurring once. The CDR3 loop spans 15 amino acids. Germline lookup yields CDR1 SEHNR and CDR2 FQNEAQ (reference sequence). V was cut by 5 bases and J by 1 base, with 14 bases left in between. This clone is a singleton in its sample. Its specificity is not known. The TCR comes from a human donor who received an intestinal transplant. Sample: unstimulated CD8+ T cells sorted from spleen or lymph node cells, taken before intestinal transplant. V is TRBV7-9 and J is TRBJ2-5; perhaps TRBD1 as D (6 bases). DNA for the CDR3: TGTGCCAGCAGCATTCCAGGGGCCCGCCAAGAGACCCAGTACTTC. It yields the protein CASSIPGARQETQYF.